This record covers a single T cell receptor beta chain. Its antigen remains unknown. CDR3 size: 15 residues. Germline CDR1 SGHAT, CDR2 FQNNGV. V was cut by 0 bases and J by 0 bases, with 9 bases left in between. PCR was performed using 60 Vbeta and 13 Jbeta primers. The assay was immunoSEQ multiplex PCR, and TCRdb's table has in-frame clones only and misses some. The table has roughly 200,000 clones, 70% to 90% seen once. This record belongs to a study of cytomegalovirus exposure and HLA in healthy donors. Notes on the study in general: Being productive about 90% or about 30% of the time was typical of most TCR beta V segments in an earlier analysis.

Specimen: PBMCs. This clonotype originated in a woman in her twenties or thirties in good health and CMV-seronegative. The V gene is TRBV11-2, the J gene TRBJ2-7, with D hard to call. The CDR3 sequence: CASSLESVSSYEQYF. The DNA of the CDR3 is TGTGCCAGCAGCTTAGAGTCAGTAAGCTCCTACGAGCAGTACTTC.